The 9 T cell receptor beta chains listed next were all sequenced from one sample in a study of PD-L1 blockade in urothelial cancer. Clones were sequenced by immunoSEQ multiplex PCR, and TCRdb holds only the in-frame ones, with some missing. The profile shows some 45,000 clones, 70% to 90% of them singletons. The time point here: pretreatment peripheral blood. The sample in question was PBMCs, obtained around atezolizumab (anti-PD-L1) treatment. The receptors originated from a donor aged 40 or over with urothelial cancer.

This clone was detected only a few times. J is TRBJ1-1 and V is TRBV18, with 7 bases aligning to TRBD1. This CDR3 is 15 amino acids long. J was trimmed by 5 bases and V by 4 bases; bases with no gene match: 10. Germline values: CDR1 KGHSH, CDR2 LQKENI. CDR3 DNA sequence: TGTGCCAGCTCACAACAGGGGCGGTTAGGGACTGAAGCTTTCTTT. It encodes CASSQQGRLGTEAFF. Using reference TRBV18 and TRBJ1-1 for the parts outside the CDR3, the full variable domain is NAGVMQNPRHLVRRRGQEARLRCSPMKGHSHVYWYRQLPEEGLKFMVYLQKENIIDESGMPKERFSAEFPKEGPSILRIQQVVRGDSAAYFCASSQQGRLGTEAFFGQGTRLTVV.

The chain couples TRBV2 to TRBJ2-7; 7 bases fit TRBD2. The CDR3 is 12 residues long. The germline gives CDR1 SNHLY, CDR2 FYNNEI. The V and J ends lost 10 bases and 2 bases, in that order; junction bases with no gene match: 5. The CDR3 bases are TGTGCCATGGCGGGAGCCCCCTACGAGCAGTACTTC. This encodes CAMAGAPYEQYF.

The chain carries TRBV6-6 and TRBJ1-1; D might be TRBD1 (6 bases). V lost 6 bases to trimming and J lost 2 bases, with 16 bases between them. The CDR3 is made up of 15 amino acids. Germline V CDR1 and CDR2: MNHNY, SVGAGI (reference sequence). This CDR3 is CASSQTGILNTEAFF. For the CDR3, the DNA is TGTGCCAGCAGCCAAACAGGGATATTAAACACTGAAGCTTTCTTT.

This rearrangement joins TRBV5-1 to TRBJ2-7, with D perhaps matching TRBD2 (6 bases). Per germline, CDR1 SGHRS and CDR2 YFSETQ. The CDR3 is made up of 14 amino acids. V was trimmed by 0 bases and J by 2 bases, leaving 9 bases between them. The CDR3 DNA is TGCGCCAGCAGCTTGGCTATAGCGGCCTACGAGCAGTACTTC. It translates to CASSLAIAAYEQYF.

The chain joins TRBV7-2 to TRBJ1-5, with D perhaps matching TRBD1 (6 bases). The CDR3 runs to 14 residues. Germline loops: CDR1 SGHTA, CDR2 FQGNSA. Trimming removed 0 bases at V and 6 bases at J, with 9 bases between. The CDR3 DNA sequence: TGTGCCAGCAGCTTAGCCCCAGGGGTTCAGCCCCAGCATTTT. Translating gives CASSLAPGVQPQHF.

The chain recombines TRBV5-6 with TRBJ1-1; 7 positions match TRBD1. The germline V gene encodes CDR1 SGHDT and CDR2 YYEEEE. With 5 bases clipped from V and 3 bases from J, the junction kept 10 bases outside the gene matches. The CDR3 loop spans 15 amino acids. This CDR3 is CASRRQGWRDTEAFF. The CDR3, as DNA: TGTGCCAGCAGGAGACAGGGTTGGCGGGACACTGAAGCTTTCTTT.

The rearrangement links TRBV28 to TRBJ2-5; 10 bases match TRBD1. The ends lost 6 bases at V and 5 bases at J; junction bases unmatched: 9. This CDR3 comprises 15 residues. The germline V gene encodes CDR1 MDHEN and CDR2 SYDVKM. The CDR3 here is CASRRPGQGIETQYF. CDR3 DNA sequence: TGTGCCAGCAGGCGGCCGGGACAGGGGATCGAGACCCAGTACTTC.

The CDR3 DNA is TGTGCCAGCAGTTTTTTTCCCCACCACAACCAAGAGACCCAGTACTTC. As protein: CASSFFPHHNQETQYF. The rearrangement joins TRBV27 to TRBJ2-5; unclear D gene. V lost 3 bases to trimming and J lost 0 bases, with 14 bases between them. CDR1 MNHEY and CDR2 SMNVEV come from the germline V gene (reference sequence). This CDR3 is 16 amino acids long.

This chain joins TRBV6-1 and TRBJ1-2; 10 positions match TRBD1. Germline V gene sequence: CDR1 MNHNS, CDR2 SASEGT. There are 14 residues in the CDR3. Trimming removed 8 bases from V and 0 bases from J; junction bases left unmatched: 3. The CDR3 nucleotides are TGTGCCAGCCAGACAGGGGGCACTAACTATGGCTACACCTTC. Protein product: CASQTGGTNYGYTF.